The present entry profiles one T cell receptor (beta chain) with its context. These data belong to a study of blood T cells in healthy people across ages. The CDR3 is 12 amino acids. V gave up 1 base and J gave up 12 bases, with 11 bases separating them. The V gene's germline CDR1 is SGHRS and CDR2 YFSETQ. The authors ran a second PCR of about 6 to 11 cycles using a sample-barcoded 5' primer and a J-beta primer mix. TCRdb re-called the 5' RACE reads with MiXCR, one entry per CDR3 protein. The table has hundreds of thousands of distinct CDR3 sequences, 40% to 45% seen once. The sequencing sample was made of blood. The chain joins TRBV5-1 to TRBJ2-1; D is possibly TRBD2 (6 bases). This receptor was taken from a man aged 80 or over in good health. The CDR3 here is CASSLNMEGQFF. CDR3 nucleotide sequence: TGCGCCAGCAGCTTGAATATGGAGGGGCAGTTCTTC.